These 14 T cell receptor beta chains came from one sample sequenced in a study of blood T cell repertoires in COVID-19. The protocol was immunoSEQ multiplex PCR, while the TCRdb copy is restricted to in-frame clones and leaves out a portion. The table has approximately 250,000 clones, around 78% seen once; the top ten hold 3.5% to 5.5%. Sequenced material: peripheral blood. The receptors here all came from a man in his 60s who had recovered from COVID-19.

V is TRBV2 and J is TRBJ1-5, with a tentative D call TRBD1 (6 bases). This CDR3 comprises 14 residues. Trimming shortened V by 5 bases and J by 1 base, and 9 bases separated the two germline ends. CDR1 is SNHLY and CDR2 is FYNNEI in the germline V gene. CDR3 residues: CASSQQGSNQPQHF. CDR3 nucleotides: TGTGCCAGCAGTCAACAGGGAAGCAATCAGCCCCAGCATTTT.

This chain joins TRBV21-1 and TRBJ1-2. TRBV21-1 is an annotated pseudogene. The CDR3 spans 13 residues. CDR3 sequence: CASRGGRRSGYTF. DNA for the CDR3: TGTGCCAGCAGGGGAGGCAGAAGGAGTGGCTACACCTTC.

V and J are TRBV11-2 and TRBJ1-1; 7 positions agree with TRBD1. CDR3 length equals 17 residues. Germline CDR1 SGHAT, CDR2 FQNNGV. V gave up 1 base and J gave up 4 bases; unmatched junction bases: 12. The CDR3 reads CASSLVPTRRGSTEAFF. Here the CDR3 DNA reads TGTGCCAGCAGCTTAGTCCCTACGCGCAGGGGGAGCACTGAAGCTTTCTTT.

This chain connects TRBV3-1 (or the pseudogene TRBV3-2) to TRBJ1-6, with D perhaps matching TRBD1 (6 bases). V was shortened by 3 bases and J by 6 bases, with 15 bases between the two germline ends. The CDR3 spans 16 residues. CDR1 is LGHDT and CDR2 is YNNKEL in the germline V gene (reference sequence). The CDR3 nucleotides read TGTGCCAGCAGCCAGGACTTGGGACAAATTAATTCACCCCTCCACTTT. Translated, it gives CASSQDLGQINSPLHF.

There are a few counts of this clone. The chain couples TRBV11-1 to TRBJ2-2; no clear D gene. This CDR3 has 15 residues. Germline CDR1 and CDR2: SGHAT and FQDESV (reference sequence). V gave up 0 bases and J gave up 1 base, with 6 bases separating them. CDR3 DNA: TGTGCCAGCAGCTTAGCGGTCGGGAACACCGGGGAGCTGTTTTTT. Translating gives CASSLAVGNTGELFF.

The chain is built from TRBV6-5 and TRBJ2-2; 8 nucleotides match TRBD1. The junction had 3 bases not matched to a gene; V was cut back by 6 bases and J by 6 bases. CDR1 and CDR2 (germline): MNHEY, SVGAGI. There are 13 residues in the CDR3. For the CDR3, the DNA is TGTGCCAGCAGCGGACAGGGTCCCGGGGAGCTGTTTTTT. Amino acids: CASSGQGPGELFF.

The genes are TRBV5-4 and TRBJ2-7; 7 nucleotides match TRBD2. CDR1 and CDR2 (germline): SGHNT, YYREEE (reference sequence). This CDR3 region has 14 residues. J lost 5 bases, V lost 4 bases, and 9 bases had no gene match. The DNA for the CDR3 is TGTGCCAGCAGCCCTCGCGGGGGTATAAACGAGCAGTACTTC. Protein: CASSPRGGINEQYF.

The rearrangement links TRBV12-3 or TRBV12-4 to TRBJ1-1; the match to TRBD1 covers 7 bases. The CDR3 runs 13 residues. The V gene end was trimmed by 6 bases and the J gene end by 4 bases; junction bases not matched to a gene: 5. Here the CDR3 reads CASRPDRVTEAFF. As DNA, the CDR3 is TGTGCCAGCAGGCCTGACAGGGTCACTGAAGCTTTCTTT.

This clone has a handful of counts. The chain couples TRBV5-1 to TRBJ2-3, with D tentatively TRBD2 (6 bases). The V gene lost 3 bases and the J gene lost 7 bases, with 18 bases spanning the gap. This CDR3 is built from 15 residues. Germline V gene data show CDR1 as SGHRS and CDR2 as YFSETQ. CDR3 nucleotides: TGCGCCAGCAGCTCAAATAAACCGGGACTTCATACGCAGTATTTT. Its translation is CASSSNKPGLHTQYF.

The chain employs TRBV5-1 and TRBJ1-2; 8 nucleotides agree with TRBD1. Germline V gene lookup returns CDR1 SGHRS and CDR2 YFSETQ. V was pared by 5 bases and J by 7 bases, with 7 bases of the junction left unmatched. CDR3 length equals 13 residues. CDR3 loop: CASSSTGGAGYTF. For the CDR3, the DNA is TGCGCCAGCAGTTCTACAGGGGGGGCTGGCTACACCTTC. Supplemented by reference TRBV5-1 and TRBJ1-2, the full variable domain reads KAGVTQTPRYLIKTRGQQVTLSCSPISGHRSVSWYQQTPGQGLQFLFEYFSETQRNKGNFPGRFSGRQFSNSRSEMNVSTLELGDSALYLCASSSTGGAGYTFGSGTRLTVV.

The V and J genes are TRBV29-1 and TRBJ1-2, with TRBD1 as a possible D gene (5 bases). Trimming left V 6 bases short and J 2 bases short, with 10 bases between. The CDR3 is 12 residues long. Germline V gives CDR1 SQVTM, CDR2 ANQGSEA. This chain's CDR3 is CSVLTENYGYTF. CDR3 coding DNA: TGCAGCGTGCTGACAGAAAACTATGGCTACACCTTC.

This chain links TRBV9 with TRBJ1-4; D not resolved. Trimming pared 7 bases from V and 0 bases from J, leaving 10 bases between. Germline V gives CDR1 SGDLS, CDR2 YYNGEE. CDR3 length equals 14 residues. The CDR3 region has the DNA TGTGCCAGCTCCTACCTTGCAACTAATGAAAAACTGTTTTTT. Residues: CASSYLATNEKLFF.

The gene calls are TRBV7-8 and TRBJ2-7; 12 bases fit TRBD2. V lost 5 bases, J lost 3 bases, and 5 bases stayed unmatched. CDR3 length equals 15 residues. Germline V lookup: CDR1 SGHVS, CDR2 FQNEAQ. CDR3 residues: CASSPRTSGNYEQYF. The CDR3 region has the DNA TGTGCCAGCAGCCCAAGGACTAGCGGGAACTACGAGCAGTACTTC.

The V gene is TRBV5-1, the J gene TRBJ2-4; tentatively, D is TRBD2 (6 bases). The CDR3 contains 15 residues. CDR1 and CDR2 from the germline V gene are SGHRS and YFSETQ. With 0 bases removed from V and 3 bases from J, the gap between germline ends came to 10 bases. The DNA of the CDR3 is TGCGCCAGCAGCTTGGGCGGGGTCGGCAAAAACATTCAGTACTTC. Translating gives CASSLGGVGKNIQYF. Variable domain in full (rest from reference TRBV5-1 and TRBJ2-4): KAGVTQTPRYLIKTRGQQVTLSCSPISGHRSVSWYQQTPGQGLQFLFEYFSETQRNKGNFPGRFSGRQFSNSRSEMNVSTLELGDSALYLCASSLGGVGKNIQYFGAGTRLSVL.